The next 20 T cell receptor beta chains were all read from a single sample in a study of monozygotic twins with inflammatory bowel disease. TCRdb re-analyzed the 5' RACE reads; it lists each CDR3 protein once, without DNA. The sample shows about 420,000 distinct CDR3 sequences, and around 2.3% sits with its ten largest clones. Sequencing input: blood. These receptors came from a human donor with ulcerative colitis or Crohn's disease, or a healthy co-twin of an affected twin (not recorded which).

J is TRBJ2-7 and V is TRBV5-6; TCRdb names TRBD1, which stays unverified in the absence of DNA. The CDR3 consists of 16 residues. Looked up from germline, CDR1 is SGHDT and CDR2 is YYEEEE. The CDR3 region is CASRQYRDTLSYEQYF.

The rearrangement joins TRBV20-1 to TRBJ1-4; as DNA is missing, the TRBD1 call by TCRdb cannot be tested. The germline gives CDR1 DFQATT, CDR2 SNEGSKA (reference sequence). CDR3 length equals 12 residues. CDR3 loop: CRVRDPNEKLFF.

This chain joins TRBV11-2 and TRBJ2-1; lacking DNA, the TRBD2 call made by TCRdb goes unchecked. The CDR3 is made up of 15 amino acids. CDR1 is SGHAT and CDR2 is FQNNGV in the germline V gene. This CDR3 is CASSWIGGVNNEQFF.

The chain uses TRBV5-1 and TRBJ1-3; TCRdb calls TRBD1, which cannot be checked without DNA. Germline lookup yields CDR1 SGHRS and CDR2 YFSETQ. The CDR3 runs 15 residues. CDR3 sequence reads: CASSLDRGAGNTIYF.

The chain recombines TRBV11-1 with TRBJ2-6; no DNA is available, so the TRBD1 call from TCRdb remains unchecked. Germline CDR1 SGHAT, CDR2 FQDESV (reference sequence). The CDR3 length is 19 residues. The CDR3 spells CASSLVMRQANSGANVLTF.

The chain has TRBV4-1 and TRBJ2-3; no DNA is available, so the TRBD2 call from TCRdb remains unchecked. This CDR3 region has 14 residues. Germline V CDR1 and CDR2: MGHRA, YSYEKL. The CDR3 here is CASSSSGSADTQYF.

V and J are TRBV20-1 and TRBJ2-1. Germline values: CDR1 DFQATT, CDR2 SNEGSKA (reference sequence). CDR3 length: 14 residues. The CDR3 is CSAESGSVYNEQFF.

The rearrangement uses TRBV10-3 and TRBJ2-5; without DNA, the TCRdb call of TRBD2 cannot be checked. In germline, CDR1 is ENHRY, CDR2 SYGVKD. There are 15 residues in the CDR3. This chain's CDR3 is CAISEPGLGVETQYF.

The rearrangement joins TRBV2 to TRBJ1-6. This CDR3 has 15 residues. Germline V CDR1 and CDR2: SNHLY, FYNNEI. CDR3 residues: CASSEARGRNSPLHF.

The rearrangement uses TRBV7-2 and TRBJ1-2; the D call from TCRdb, TRBD1, cannot be confirmed without DNA. In germline, CDR1 is SGHTA, CDR2 FQGNSA. The CDR3 is 13 amino acids. The CDR3 sequence: CASSRDINYGYTF.

The J gene is TRBJ1-3, the V gene TRBV19. The CDR3 is 12 residues long. Germline V CDR1 and CDR2: LNHDA, SQIVND (reference sequence). The CDR3 spells CASTGRGNTIYF.

CDR3 amino acids: CAWSVLGSPDTQYF. This chain uses TRBV30 with TRBJ2-3; TCRdb's D call of TRBD2 is untestable without DNA. The length of the CDR3 is 14 residues. The germline V gene has CDR1 GTSNPN and CDR2 SVGIG (reference sequence).

V and J are TRBV20-1 and TRBJ1-1; TCRdb proposes TRBD1, but this gene call is untestable without DNA. CDR3 length: 14 residues. Per germline, CDR1 DFQATT and CDR2 SNEGSKA (reference sequence). The CDR3 loop reads CSAPGTGTKTEAFF.

The V gene is TRBV7-3, the J gene TRBJ2-1; TCRdb's D call, TRBD1, is unchecked because there is no DNA. This CDR3 contains 16 residues. Germline-derived CDR1 and CDR2 are SGHTA and FQGTGA. The CDR3 loop is CASSLTVWDRGSEQFF. Variable domain in full (rest from reference TRBV7-3 and TRBJ2-1): GAGVSQTPSNKVTEKGKYVELRCDPISGHTALYWYRQSLGQGPEFLIYFQGTGAADDSGLPNDRFFAVRPEGSVSTLKIQRTERGDSAVYLCASSLTVWDRGSEQFFGPGTRLTVL.

J is TRBJ1-1 and V is TRBV30; the D call from TCRdb, TRBD1, cannot be confirmed without DNA. The V gene's germline CDR1 is GTSNPN and CDR2 SVGIG (reference sequence). The CDR3 consists of 12 residues. CDR3 in amino acids: CALGGGGAEAFF.

The gene calls are TRBV20-1 and TRBJ2-1; the TCRdb D gene call, TRBD1, has no DNA to confirm it. The CDR3 runs 17 residues. Per germline, CDR1 DFQATT and CDR2 SNEGSKA (reference sequence). CDR3 sequence: CSARDQWGRDTYNEQFF.

The chain has TRBV12-3 or TRBV12-4 and TRBJ2-7; TCRdb proposes TRBD1, but this gene call is untestable without DNA. This CDR3 region has 15 residues. The CDR3 here is CASSLRGTGSHEQYF.

The CDR3 protein is CASSYLRPSTDTQYF. The chain carries TRBV6-5 and TRBJ2-3. The CDR3 length is 15 residues. In germline, CDR1 is MNHEY, CDR2 SVGAGI.

The chain recombines TRBV10-3 with TRBJ2-2; lacking DNA, the TRBD1 call made by TCRdb goes unchecked. Per the germline V gene, CDR1 is ENHRY and CDR2 is SYGVKD. The CDR3 consists of 13 residues. CDR3 sequence reads: CATRDLNTGELFF.

The genes are TRBV12-3 or TRBV12-4 and TRBJ1-5; TCRdb selects TRBD1, and the lack of DNA leaves this call unchecked. The CDR3 extends over 18 amino acids. The CDR3 here is CASSLAPGAGGRNQPQHF.